The 21 T cell receptor beta chains given below trace back to one sample, sequenced in a study of T cells in Graves' hyperthyroidism and ophthalmopathy. Authors of the study amplified TCR beta CDR3 regions from RNA transcripts. HTBI primers were used for first-round RT-PCR of the TCR CDR3. From the multiplex PCR reads, TCRdb called clonotypes with MiXCR, one entry per CDR3 protein. The sample lists about 410,000 distinct CDR3 sequences; 14% to 15% were seen once. Input material: blood. These receptors came from a man between 18 and 35 years old with Graves' ophthalmopathy.

On this clonotype itself: A read error may be the cause here, since a much bigger clone is one base away. V gene TRBV11-2 combines with J gene TRBJ1-6, with D perhaps TRBD1 (6 bases). The CDR3 covers 13 residues. Germline CDR1 and CDR2: SGHAT and FQNNGV. The V end lost 6 bases, the J end lost 11 bases, and 14 bases lay between the germline ends. The CDR3 DNA reads as TGTGCCAGCAGTCCCAGGGGTAGGACACCCCTCCACTTT. Amino acid sequence: CASSPRGRTPLHF.

This clonotype was seen ten or more times. The chain combines TRBV11-2 with TRBJ2-5; 7 positions agree with TRBD1. Germline CDR1 SGHAT, CDR2 FQNNGV. V was pared by 6 bases and J by 3 bases, with 10 bases of the junction left unmatched. This CDR3 is 15 amino acids long. This CDR3 reads CASRPRTGEKETQYF. CDR3 sequence (DNA): TGTGCCAGCAGGCCTAGGACAGGTGAAAAAGAGACCCAGTACTTC.

This clonotype was picked up a small number of times. V gene TRBV30 combines with J gene TRBJ1-2, with D perhaps TRBD1 (6 bases). Trimming took 4 bases from V and 5 from J, leaving 17 bases between them. Germline V lookup: CDR1 GTSNPN, CDR2 SVGIG (reference sequence). The CDR3 has 14 residues. This CDR3 reads CAWIPAGAGYGYTF. The CDR3 DNA follows: TGTGCCTGGATCCCTGCGGGGGCGGGGTATGGCTACACCTTC.

This clonotype has a count of ten or more. For the CDR3, the DNA is TGTGCCAGCAGCCAGGGACTAGCGGGAGGGAGGGTAAATAGGGAGACCCAGTACTTC. Its translation is CASSQGLAGGRVNRETQYF. The V gene is TRBV6-1, the J gene TRBJ2-5, with 16 positions matching TRBD2. CDR3 length: 19 amino acids. J gave up 5 bases and V 6 bases, and 15 bases lay outside the gene matches. In germline, CDR1 is MNHNS, CDR2 SASEGT.

This clonotype was seen at least ten times. J is TRBJ2-1 and V is TRBV27, with 13 bases that match TRBD2. CDR3 length equals 17 residues. V lost 5 bases to trimming and J lost 4 bases; unmatched junction nucleotides: 8. Germline CDR1 reads MNHEY; CDR2 reads SMNVEV (reference sequence). Here the CDR3 DNA reads TGTGCCAGCAGTCCAGGGACTAGCGGGGTGAAATACAATGAGCAGTTCTTC. It codes for CASSPGTSGVKYNEQFF.

This clonotype has a count of ten or more. The gene calls are TRBV6-1 and TRBJ2-1; D not resolved. The germline V gene has CDR1 MNHNS and CDR2 SASEGT. V was clipped by 2 bases and J by 7 bases, with 15 bases between them. CDR3 length equals 15 residues. CDR3 sequence: CASSETPHTLNEQFF. The CDR3 DNA sequence: TGTGCCAGCAGTGAAACTCCCCATACCTTAAATGAGCAGTTCTTC.

This clonotype came up a few times. The genes are TRBV3-1 and TRBJ2-2, with a tentative D call TRBD2 (6 bases). Germline loops: CDR1 LGHDT, CDR2 YNNKEL (reference sequence). The V gene lost 5 bases and the J gene lost 14 bases, with 21 bases spanning the gap. The length of the CDR3 is 14 residues. The chain's CDR3 is CASSSTGRGRTLFF. Written as DNA, the CDR3 is TGTGCCAGCAGCTCAACCGGGCGGGGCCGGACCCTGTTTTTT.

Only one count was recorded for this clonotype. The chain has TRBV25-1 and TRBJ2-3; TRBD1 matches at 7 bases. The CDR3 loop spans 16 amino acids. Germline values: CDR1 MGHDK, CDR2 SYGVNS. Trimming at V came to 6 bases and at J to 6 bases, leaving 15 bases not matched to a gene. For the CDR3, the DNA is TGTGCCAGCAGCCCGATAGAGGGGGCTTTCAGGGATACGCAGTATTTT. Its protein product is CASSPIEGAFRDTQYF.

This clonotype was counted at least ten times. The rearrangement uses TRBV11-2 and TRBJ1-3; D not certain. With 5 bases removed from V and 6 bases from J, the gap between germline ends came to 8 bases. The CDR3 has 12 residues. CDR1 is SGHAT and CDR2 is FQNNGV in the germline V gene. CDR3 sequence reads: CASSPWTNTIYF. CDR3 DNA sequence: TGTGCCAGCAGCCCCTGGACAAACACCATATATTTT.

On this clonotype itself: An end of the junction differs from the germline gene, which may be a read error. The J gene is TRBJ2-3, the V gene TRBV2, with D hard to call. The germline V gene has CDR1 SNHLY and CDR2 FYNNEI. CDR3 length: 13 amino acids. The CDR3: CASSPRAPDRQYF. CDR3 nucleotides: TGTGCCAGCAGCCCACGAGCCCCAGATAGGCAGTATTTT.

There are many counts of this clonotype. This chain joins TRBV7-9 and TRBJ1-2, with 8 bases fitting TRBD1. The junction had 4 bases not matched to a gene; V was cut back by 5 bases and J by 5 bases. In germline, CDR1 is SEHNR, CDR2 FQNEAQ (reference sequence). CDR3 length equals 13 residues. CDR3 amino acids: CASSQGQVYGYTF. The CDR3 coding sequence is TGTGCCAGCAGCCAGGGACAGGTTTATGGCTACACCTTC. Filled out from reference TRBV7-9 and TRBJ1-2, the complete variable domain reads DTGVSQNPRHKITKRGQNVTFRCDPISEHNRLYWYRQTLGQGPEFLTYFQNEAQLEKSRLLSDRFSAERPKGSFSTLEIQRTEQGDSAMYLCASSQGQVYGYTFGSGTRLTVV.

The chain carries TRBV4-1 and TRBJ2-1, with TRBD1 matching 8 bases. V lost 4 bases and J lost 9; bases outside the gene matches: 8. This CDR3 has 14 residues. Germline V gives CDR1 MGHRA, CDR2 YSYEKL. In DNA, the CDR3 is TGCGCCAGCAGCCGACTCCAGGGGGCCGGTGAGCAGTTCTTC. Protein sequence: CASSRLQGAGEQFF.

The chain recombines TRBV5-8 with TRBJ1-2; 8 bases are shared with TRBD1. Trimming at V came to 3 bases and at J to 8 bases, leaving 9 bases not matched to a gene. The CDR3 spans 14 residues. Per germline, CDR1 SGHTS and CDR2 YDEGEE. CDR3 amino acids: CASSSTDRGGGYTF. The CDR3 DNA is TGTGCCAGCAGCTCGACAGACAGGGGCGGAGGCTACACCTTC.

This clonotype has ten or more counts. V gene TRBV4-2 combines with J gene TRBJ2-5, with 7 bases fitting TRBD1. CDR3 size: 15 residues. V lost 0 bases, J lost 5 bases, and 6 bases stayed unmatched. Germline V CDR1 and CDR2: LGHNA, YNFKEQ. CDR3 bases: TGTGCCAGCAGCCAAGATAGGACAGGAATGGAGACCCAGTACTTC. It codes for CASSQDRTGMETQYF.

This chain uses TRBV7-6 with TRBJ1-1; TRBD1 matches 10 bases. CDR3 length equals 16 residues. The J segment lost 0 bases and the V segment lost 5 bases, leaving 6 bases of the junction unmatched. From germline, CDR1 is SGHVS and CDR2 FNYEAQ. The CDR3 region has the DNA TGTGCCAGCAGCCGGACAGGGGGGGCAGTGAACACTGAAGCTTTCTTT. The encoded protein is CASSRTGGAVNTEAFF. The whole variable domain, remainder taken from reference TRBV7-6 and TRBJ1-1, is GAGVSQSPRYKVTKRGQDVALRCDPISGHVSLYWYRQALGQGPEFLTYFNYEAQQDKSGLPNDRFSAERPEGSISTLTIQRTEQRDSAMYRCASSRTGGAVNTEAFFGQGTRLTVV.

This clonotype was recorded at least ten times. This chain uses TRBV7-8 with TRBJ1-1, with 9 bases aligning to TRBD1. Per germline, CDR1 SGHVS and CDR2 FQNEAQ. V lost 5 bases and J lost 2; bases outside the gene matches: 9. The length of the CDR3 is 16 residues. The CDR3 nucleotides are TGTGCCAGCAGCCCCAAGACAGGGGGTCCTAACACTGAAGCTTTCTTT. Translating gives CASSPKTGGPNTEAFF.

The J gene is TRBJ2-5, the V gene TRBV19; D may match TRBD1 or TRBD2 (5 bases each). The CDR3 runs to 14 residues. V lost 4 bases, J lost 5 bases, and 14 bases lay in between. From germline, CDR1 is LNHDA and CDR2 SQIVND (reference sequence). The CDR3, as DNA: TGTGCCAGTAGTAGGGCACACGGGGCTGAGACCCAGTACTTC. This sequence encodes CASSRAHGAETQYF.

In this sample, this clonotype turned up many times. The chain couples TRBV7-2 to TRBJ1-2; TRBD1 matches 8 bases. Unmatched junction bases numbered 3, after V lost 4 bases and J lost 2 bases. This CDR3 region has 14 residues. Germline CDR1 is SGHTA and CDR2 is FQGNSA. The chain's CDR3 is CASSSQGGNYGYTF. The CDR3 DNA reads as TGTGCCAGCAGCTCACAGGGGGGAAACTATGGCTACACCTTC.

This clonotype was seen only a few times. The genes are TRBV10-2 and TRBJ2-7, with unresolved D. The germline V gene encodes CDR1 WSHSY and CDR2 SAAADI. V was trimmed by 6 bases and J by 4 bases, leaving 16 bases between them. The CDR3 runs to 14 residues. The CDR3 nucleotides are TGCGCCAGCAGCGAACGGGCCCCGGAGTACGAGCAGTACTTC. This translates into CASSERAPEYEQYF.

In this sample, this clonotype turned up many times. The chain links TRBV5-6 to TRBJ1-5; TRBD1 might be the D (5 bases). The CDR3 consists of 16 residues. With 4 bases removed from V and 0 bases from J, the gap between germline ends came to 14 bases. CDR1 and CDR2 (germline): SGHDT, YYEEEE. CDR3 protein: CASSPFTGASNQPQHF. Written as DNA, the CDR3 is TGTGCCAGCAGCCCTTTCACAGGAGCTAGCAATCAGCCCCAGCATTTT.

The table lists this clonotype with many counts. The rearrangement joins TRBV18 to TRBJ2-3; TRBD1 matches at 9 bases. J gave up 4 bases and V 1 base, and 3 bases lay outside the gene matches. The CDR3 consists of 15 residues. Germline CDR1 is KGHSH and CDR2 is LQKENI. In nucleotides, the CDR3 is TGTGCCAGCTCACCACTAGGACAGGGGTCAGATACGCAGTATTTT. It translates to CASSPLGQGSDTQYF.